This passage covers 32 T cell receptor beta chains from one sample sequenced in a study of graft-versus-host responses after intestinal transplantation. Their target antigens are unknown. Assay used: immunoSEQ multiplex PCR; TCRdb lists only in-frame clones, some missing. The repertoire holds tens of thousands of clones, with about 92% as singletons. The sequencing used unstimulated CD8+ T cells sorted from spleen or lymph node cells, collected before intestinal transplant. These receptors all come from a human donor who received an intestinal transplant.

The CDR3 DNA reads as TGTGCCAGCAGCTTTGGACCAACGGACAGCCAAGAGACCCAGTACTTC. Translating gives CASSFGPTDSQETQYF. V gene TRBV11-2 combines with J gene TRBJ2-5; D is perhaps TRBD1 (6 bases). This CDR3 has 16 amino acids. Germline lookup yields CDR1 SGHAT and CDR2 FQNNGV. Trimming stripped 3 bases from V and 1 base from J, with 15 bases between.

The CDR3 coding sequence is TGTGCCAGCAGAAAACCGGGACAGATCTCCTACGAGCAGTACTTC. Its protein is CASRKPGQISYEQYF. The chain employs TRBV6-6 and TRBJ2-7, with 7 bases fitting TRBD1. The CDR3 length is 15 residues. Germline CDR1 reads MNHNY; CDR2 reads SVGAGI (reference sequence). V shed 6 bases and J 0 bases; nucleotides not matched to a gene: 8.

The chain recombines TRBV7-8 with TRBJ2-7, with 7 nucleotides matching TRBD2. After removal of 2 bases from V and 3 bases from J, the junction contained 7 bases not matched to a gene. Germline lookup yields CDR1 SGHVS and CDR2 FQNEAQ. The CDR3 has 15 amino acids. The CDR3 coding sequence is TGTGCCAGCAGCTTAAGCGGGGTAATGGGCTACGAGCAGTACTTC. It translates to CASSLSGVMGYEQYF. The variable domain in full, with the rest retrieved from reference TRBV7-8 and TRBJ2-7, is GAGVSQSPRYKVAKRGQDVALRCDPISGHVSLFWYQQALGQGPEFLTYFQNEAQLDKSGLPSDRFFAERPEGSVSTLKIQRTQQEDSAVYLCASSLSGVMGYEQYFGPGTRLTVT.

The V and J genes are TRBV11-3 and TRBJ1-6; 7 bases match TRBD1. The V gene end was trimmed by 4 bases and the J gene end by 12 bases; junction bases not matched to a gene: 9. This CDR3 is built from 14 residues. Germline values: CDR1 SGHNT, CDR2 YENEEA. The CDR3 bases are TGTGCCAGCAGCTCCCCGGGGCCAGGGGGACCCCTCCACTTT. It specifies CASSSPGPGGPLHF.

The rearrangement uses TRBV19 and TRBJ2-5, with 7 bases that match TRBD1. V lost 8 bases to trimming and J lost 2 bases; unmatched junction nucleotides: 11. The CDR3 runs 15 residues. Germline CDR1 LNHDA, CDR2 SQIVND (reference sequence). Written as DNA, the CDR3 is TGTGCCAGTGCCGGGACAGCCGACGGTCAAGAGACCCAGTACTTC. This codes for CASAGTADGQETQYF.

This rearrangement joins TRBV9 to TRBJ2-5; possible D gene TRBD1, 6 bases. The better agreement between TRBJ2-7 and the DNA end casts doubt on the J call. CDR1 and CDR2 from the germline V gene are SGDLS and YYNGEE. The CDR3 totals 14 residues. The CDR3, as DNA: TGTGCCAGCAGCCCCCCCAGGGGCCAGGACGAGCAGTACTTC. Amino acids: CASSPPRGQDEQYF.

This rearrangement joins TRBV5-1 to TRBJ2-1; D call uncertain. This CDR3 comprises 15 residues. Trimming stripped 3 bases from V and 7 bases from J, with 17 bases between. Germline CDR1 is SGHRS and CDR2 is YFSETQ. CDR3 residues: CASSSGVTSANEQFF. The CDR3 DNA sequence: TGCGCCAGCAGCTCTGGAGTAACGTCTGCGAATGAGCAGTTCTTC.

V gene TRBV27 combines with J gene TRBJ2-1; 11 bases line up with TRBD2. Germline V gives CDR1 MNHEY, CDR2 SMNVEV (reference sequence). V was pared by 3 bases and J by 10 bases, with 8 bases of the junction left unmatched. CDR3 length equals 15 residues. CDR3 protein: CASSFGSSGGSEQFF. Here the CDR3 DNA reads TGTGCCAGCAGTTTTGGGTCTAGCGGGGGGAGCGAGCAGTTCTTC.

The gene calls are TRBV27 and TRBJ2-7, with D perhaps matching TRBD1 (5 bases). Trimming pared 5 bases from V and 3 bases from J, leaving 17 bases between. Looked up from germline, CDR1 is MNHEY and CDR2 is SMNVEV (reference sequence). The CDR3 consists of 15 residues. The CDR3 DNA reads TGTGCCAGCAGTCCCGAACGCCAGGGCCGCTACGAGCAGTACTTC. This encodes CASSPERQGRYEQYF.

This sequence joins TRBV29-1 and TRBJ1-2; D is unclear. V was trimmed by 3 bases and J by 8 bases, leaving 7 bases between them. The CDR3 is made up of 10 amino acids. The germline V gene encodes CDR1 SQVTM and CDR2 ANQGSEA. Written as DNA, the CDR3 is TGCAGCGTTGAGACGGGGGGCTACACCTTC. Residues: CSVETGGYTF.

V and J are TRBV4-3 and TRBJ2-7; possibly TRBD2 for D (6 bases). With 0 bases removed from V and 2 bases from J, the gap between germline ends came to 11 bases. CDR1 and CDR2 (germline): LGHNA, YSLEER. The CDR3 length is 15 residues. The CDR3 spells CASSQDVSGAYEQYF. CDR3 nucleotide sequence: TGCGCCAGCAGCCAAGATGTATCGGGGGCCTACGAGCAGTACTTC.

This rearrangement joins TRBV2 to TRBJ1-2, with D possibly being TRBD1 (6 bases). CDR1 SNHLY and CDR2 FYNNEI come from the germline V gene. CDR3 length: 17 residues. V was shortened by 0 bases and J by 1 base, with 15 bases between the two germline ends. CDR3 region: CASSEAVAGELNYGYTF. The CDR3 DNA is TGTGCCAGCAGTGAAGCGGTTGCAGGGGAACTTAACTATGGCTACACCTTC. Filled out from reference TRBV2 and TRBJ1-2, the complete variable domain reads EPEVTQTPSHQVTQMGQEVILRCVPISNHLYFYWYRQILGQKVEFLVSFYNNEISEKSEIFDDQFSVERPDGSNFTLKIRSTKLEDSAMYFCASSEAVAGELNYGYTFGSGTRLTVV.

The chain couples TRBV4-1 to TRBJ1-2; 12 bases map to TRBD1. CDR1 and CDR2 from the germline V gene are MGHRA and YSYEKL. With 3 bases clipped from V and 4 bases from J, the junction kept 3 bases outside the gene matches. This CDR3 is 15 amino acids long. The CDR3 reads CASSQGQGAFYGYTF. In DNA, the CDR3 is TGCGCCAGCAGCCAGGGACAGGGGGCCTTCTATGGCTACACCTTC.

This sequence joins TRBV4-3 and TRBJ2-3; weak D call: TRBD2 (6 bases). V was shortened by 0 bases and J by 4 bases, with 23 bases between the two germline ends. The CDR3 extends over 19 amino acids. CDR1 and CDR2 (germline): LGHNA, YSLEER. CDR3: CASSQDSPGGATSADTQYF. The CDR3 coding sequence is TGCGCCAGCAGCCAAGATAGTCCCGGCGGGGCCACATCAGCAGATACGCAGTATTTT.

The CDR3 loop is CASSQNQGALAGGYNEQFF. In DNA form, the CDR3 reads TGCGCCAGCAGCCAAAACCAAGGGGCCTTAGCGGGGGGGTACAATGAGCAGTTCTTC. The chain is built from TRBV4-3 and TRBJ2-1; 11 bases align to TRBD2. This CDR3 has 19 residues. Germline V gene lookup returns CDR1 LGHNA and CDR2 YSLEER. Trimming removed 2 bases from V and 4 bases from J; junction bases left unmatched: 13.

The rearrangement uses TRBV9 and TRBJ2-5; weak D call: TRBD1 (6 bases). The ends were cut back, 4 bases at V and 0 bases at J, with 10 bases in the middle. Germline loops: CDR1 SGDLS, CDR2 YYNGEE. CDR3 length equals 14 residues. CDR3 residues: CASSPGTYQETQYF. DNA for the CDR3: TGTGCCAGCAGCCCTGGGACATACCAAGAGACCCAGTACTTC.

The CDR3 here is CASSAPNTGELFF. In nucleotides, the CDR3 is TGTGCCAGCAGTGCCCCAAACACCGGGGAGCTGTTTTTT. The chain is built from TRBV6-4 and TRBJ2-2; the D is unclear. Looked up from germline, CDR1 is MRHNA and CDR2 is SNTAGT. V was trimmed by 4 bases and J by 2 bases, leaving 5 bases between them. CDR3 length: 13 residues.

The chain carries TRBV13 and TRBJ2-7, with TRBD2 identical over 12 bases. The CDR3 has 17 amino acids. V was pared by 5 bases and J by 2 bases, with 10 bases of the junction left unmatched. CDR1 is PRHDT, CDR2 FYEKMQ, per germline (reference sequence). The CDR3 is CASSLRLAGAGAYEQYF. CDR3 DNA sequence: TGTGCCAGCAGCCTACGACTAGCGGGGGCGGGGGCCTACGAGCAGTACTTC. The whole variable domain, remainder taken from reference TRBV13 and TRBJ2-7, is AAGVIQSPRHLIKEKRETATLKCYPIPRHDTVYWYQQGPGQDPQFLISFYEKMQSDKGSIPDRFSAQQFSDYHSELNMSSLELGDSALYFCASSLRLAGAGAYEQYFGPGTRLTVT.

V is TRBV12-5 and J is TRBJ1-2; 10 positions match TRBD1. With V trimmed by 0 bases and J by 8 bases, 9 bases remained unmatched. CDR1 is LGHNT, CDR2 FRNRAP, per germline. This CDR3 is 16 amino acids long. The CDR3 nucleotides read TGTGCTAGTGGTTTGGTCCCGGGACAGGGGACGGACGGCTACACCTTC. The encoded protein is CASGLVPGQGTDGYTF.

This chain joins TRBV25-1 and TRBJ2-3; D possibly corresponds to TRBD2 (6 bases). V was pared by 2 bases and J by 5 bases, with 11 bases between. This CDR3 region has 14 residues. The germline gives CDR1 MGHDK, CDR2 SYGVNS. The CDR3 spells CASSETGGGDTQYF. The CDR3 DNA is TGTGCCAGCAGTGAAACTGGGGGAGGAGATACGCAGTATTTT.

The V call is TRBV10-3, the J call TRBJ2-7; TRBD2 matches at 7 bases. Losses at the gene ends were 4 bases for V and 5 bases for J; bases not matched to a gene: 2. This CDR3 is built from 12 residues. Germline V gene lookup returns CDR1 ENHRY and CDR2 SYGVKD. The chain's CDR3 is CAISVGGNEQYF. CDR3 in DNA: TGTGCCATCAGTGTCGGGGGGAACGAGCAGTACTTC.

V usage is TRBV7-9 and J usage is TRBJ2-3, with D possibly being TRBD2 (7 bases). CDR3 size: 15 residues. The V end lost 6 bases, the J end lost 1 base, and 14 bases lay between the germline ends. Germline CDR1 and CDR2: SEHNR and FQNEAQ (reference sequence). In DNA, the CDR3 is TGTGCCAGCAGTCCCGGAGGGGGGGGCACAGATACGCAGTATTTT. Its protein product is CASSPGGGGTDTQYF. Variable domain in full (rest from reference TRBV7-9 and TRBJ2-3): DTGVSQNPRHKITKRGQNVTFRCDPISEHNRLYWYRQTLGQGPEFLTYFQNEAQLEKSRLLSDRFSAERPKGSFSTLEIQRTEQGDSAMYLCASSPGGGGTDTQYFGPGTRLTVL.

This clone was recorded a few times. The CDR3 here is CASSQDRVGSYNEQFF. As DNA, the CDR3 is TGCGCCAGCAGCCAAGATCGGGTGGGCTCCTACAATGAGCAGTTCTTC. The chain is built from TRBV4-3 and TRBJ2-1; the D is unclear. There are 16 residues in the CDR3. The V end was cut by 0 bases, the J end by 0 bases, with 9 bases between. Per germline, CDR1 LGHNA and CDR2 YSLEER.

Details on this clone: Distinct nucleotide sequences in the sample also encode this CDR3. J is TRBJ2-7 and V is TRBV4-3; possibly TRBD1 for D (6 bases). This CDR3 has 13 amino acids. V was pared by 3 bases and J by 3 bases, with 9 bases between. The V gene's germline CDR1 is LGHNA and CDR2 YSLEER. The CDR3 bases are TGCGCCAGCAGCCAGGGGGCAGGCTACGAGCAGTACTTC. Translated: CASSQGAGYEQYF.

The chain has TRBV7-8 and TRBJ1-1; 10 bases align to TRBD1. CDR1 SGHVS and CDR2 FQNEAQ come from the germline V gene. There are 17 residues in the CDR3. V trimming: 5 bases; J trimming: 5 bases; junction bases outside the gene matches: 14. The CDR3 DNA reads TGTGCCAGCAGCCCAAGAAAAGGGACAGGGGCGGGGACTGAAGCTTTCTTT. Protein product: CASSPRKGTGAGTEAFF.

J is TRBJ2-2 and V is TRBV27, with a possible D match to TRBD1 (5 bases). V gave up 5 bases and J gave up 1 base, with 8 bases separating them. Germline loops: CDR1 MNHEY, CDR2 SMNVEV (reference sequence). The CDR3 totals 14 residues. In DNA, the CDR3 is TGTGCCAGCAGTGGGGCAGGGAACACCGGGGAGCTGTTTTTT. This sequence encodes CASSGAGNTGELFF.

This rearrangement joins TRBV7-9 to TRBJ1-1; TRBD1 agrees at 8 bases. J lost 4 bases, V lost 5 bases, and 6 bases had no gene match. This CDR3 spans 14 amino acids. CDR1 is SEHNR, CDR2 FQNEAQ, per germline (reference sequence). CDR3 nucleotides: TGTGCCAGCAGCGGAAAGACAGGGGTCACTGAAGCTTTCTTT. It specifies CASSGKTGVTEAFF.

CDR3 sequence reads: CASRGGNNEQFF. As DNA, the CDR3 is TGTGCCAGTAGGGGGGGGAACAATGAGCAGTTCTTC. This chain uses TRBV13 with TRBJ2-1, with D perhaps matching TRBD2 (7 bases). This CDR3 is built from 12 residues. Looked up from germline, CDR1 is PRHDT and CDR2 is FYEKMQ (reference sequence). V shed 9 bases and J shed 5 bases, with 11 bases lying between them.

The gene calls are TRBV9 and TRBJ1-5; weak D call: TRBD1 (6 bases). The ends were cut back, 3 bases at V and 6 bases at J, with 13 bases in the middle. The CDR3 runs 14 residues. Germline values: CDR1 SGDLS, CDR2 YYNGEE. The CDR3 region has the DNA TGTGCCAGCAGCGCGGGGGGGGCGGGTCAGCCCCAGCATTTT. Translating gives CASSAGGAGQPQHF. The full variable domain, its missing parts supplied by reference TRBV9 and TRBJ1-5, is DSGVTQTPKHLITATGQRVTLRCSPRSGDLSVYWYQQSLDQGLQFLIQYYNGEERAKGNILERFSAQQFPDLHSELNLSSLELGDSALYFCASSAGGAGQPQHFGDGTRLSIL.

The chain combines TRBV9 with TRBJ2-3; D is perhaps TRBD2 (5 bases). Per germline, CDR1 SGDLS and CDR2 YYNGEE. The CDR3 totals 15 residues. V dropped 0 bases and J dropped 0 bases, with 8 bases sitting between them. CDR3 sequence: CASSVGGASTDTQYF. The CDR3 DNA follows: TGTGCCAGCAGCGTAGGGGGAGCTAGCACAGATACGCAGTATTTT.

This clone was counted a few times. The rearrangement uses TRBV6-5 and TRBJ1-3; D is perhaps TRBD1 (5 bases). The V gene lost 8 bases and the J gene lost 7 bases, with 15 bases spanning the gap. This CDR3 is built from 13 residues. Germline CDR1 reads MNHEY; CDR2 reads SVGAGI. CDR3 loop: CASFSGSRNTIYF. DNA of the CDR3: TGTGCCAGCTTTTCAGGGTCTCGGAACACCATATATTTT.

The chain is built from TRBV29-1 and TRBJ1-5, with 7 bases fitting TRBD1. Per the germline V gene, CDR1 is SQVTM and CDR2 is ANQGSEA. The CDR3 totals 16 residues. V gave up 0 bases and J gave up 11 bases; unmatched junction bases: 16. The CDR3 DNA reads as TGCAGCGTTGAAGATCATGGGACAGACGGGGGAAAGGCCCAGCATTTT. Residues: CSVEDHGTDGGKAQHF.